This T cell receptor (beta chain) was observed in a study of blood T cell repertoires in COVID-19. On the study more broadly: Sites in the United States, Italy and Spain provided acute and convalescent COVID-19 samples. From T cells, B-cell-depleted T cells, or PBMCs came the material, which was cDNA or gDNA.

Germline-derived CDR1 and CDR2 are SGHTA and FQGNSA. The CDR3 length is 14 residues. The V and J ends lost 6 bases and 6 bases respectively, with 14 bases between them. Followed over time, Seattle patients had been enrolled while infection was active. Under the authors' procedure: Reference gene primer amplification yielded estimated nucleated cell counts. Libraries were prepared by immunoSEQ multiplex PCR; TCRdb keeps only in-frame clonotypes and omits some of them. V and J calls plus clone size are reproduced from that table; the DNA served to infer D and trimming. The sample gives under 80,000 clones, roughly four fifths of which show up once; 15% is in the top ten.

The gene calls are TRBV7-2 and TRBJ2-2, with D maybe TRBD2 (6 bases). Sequencing was done on a sample of peripheral blood. The sequence came from a man in his 60s with COVID-19, enrolled during active disease. This chain's CDR3 is CASRPRLVSGELFF. The CDR3 DNA follows: TGTGCCAGCAGACCCCGACTAGTATCCGGGGAGCTGTTTTTT.